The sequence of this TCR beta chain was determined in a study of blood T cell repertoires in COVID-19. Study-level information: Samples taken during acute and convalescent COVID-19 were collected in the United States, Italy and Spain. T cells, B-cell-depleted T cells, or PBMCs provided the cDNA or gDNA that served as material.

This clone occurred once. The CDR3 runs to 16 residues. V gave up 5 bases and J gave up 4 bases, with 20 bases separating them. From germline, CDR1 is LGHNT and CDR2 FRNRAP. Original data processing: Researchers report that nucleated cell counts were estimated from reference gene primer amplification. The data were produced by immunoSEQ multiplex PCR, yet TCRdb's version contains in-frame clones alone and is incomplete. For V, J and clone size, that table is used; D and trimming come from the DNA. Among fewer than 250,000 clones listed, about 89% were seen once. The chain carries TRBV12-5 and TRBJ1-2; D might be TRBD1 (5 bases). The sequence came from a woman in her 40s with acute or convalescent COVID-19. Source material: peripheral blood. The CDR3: CASGPWGEGRIYGYTF. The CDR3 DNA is TGTGCTAGTGGTCCCTGGGGGGAGGGCCGAATCTATGGCTACACCTTC.